The next 15 T cell receptor beta chains were all read from a single sample in a study of shared clonotypes between healthy human individuals. Only CD45RO-negative cells positively selected for CCR7 counted as naive CD8 cells, so terminally differentiated effector memory CD45RA+ cells were excluded. TCRdb's table, derived via immunoSEQ multiplex PCR, lists solely in-frame clones and lacks some. The table includes roughly 2.1 million clones, roughly 91% detected once. The material sequenced was naive CD8+ T cells from PBMCs. The source is a young man in good health. Some clones in this sample may be carry-over from other donors' samples.

The gene calls are TRBV7-8 and TRBJ1-2; D is uncertain. The germline V and J ends were trimmed by 0 bases and 4 bases, with 6 bases remaining between them. The CDR3 runs to 13 residues. Germline V gene data show CDR1 as SGHVS and CDR2 as FQNEAQ. CDR3 residues: CASSLATGYGYTF. DNA of the CDR3: TGTGCCAGCAGCTTAGCTACGGGCTATGGCTACACCTTC.

Comments on this clone: Other nucleotide sequences in the sample specify the same CDR3. The chain is built from TRBV7-9 and TRBJ2-7; 7 nucleotides agree with TRBD2. Per the germline V gene, CDR1 is SEHNR and CDR2 is FQNEAQ (reference sequence). V dropped 5 bases and J dropped 3; count of bases not matched to a gene: 4. This CDR3 region has 13 residues. The CDR3 loop is CASSLGGDYEQYF. The DNA of the CDR3 is TGTGCCAGCAGCCTGGGAGGGGACTACGAGCAGTACTTC.

This clone appeared once. The V and J genes are TRBV7-8 and TRBJ1-1; D is perhaps TRBD1 (5 bases). This CDR3 has 14 residues. Germline V CDR1 and CDR2: SGHVS, FQNEAQ. Trimming removed 7 bases from V and 0 bases from J, with 12 bases in between. The DNA of the CDR3 is TGTGCCAGCACCGTACGGGGGATGAACACTGAAGCTTTCTTT. The encoded protein is CASTVRGMNTEAFF.

This chain connects TRBV11-1 to TRBJ2-2; tentatively, D is TRBD1 (5 bases). V lost 2 bases, J lost 2 bases, and 18 bases lay in between. This CDR3 has 18 residues. Germline V gene lookup returns CDR1 SGHAT and CDR2 FQDESV (reference sequence). Here the CDR3 DNA reads TGTGCCAGCAGCTTATCGGTGGGGCAGTTCATTAACACCGGGGAGCTGTTTTTT. This codes for CASSLSVGQFINTGELFF.

The V gene is TRBV4-3, the J gene TRBJ2-1, with TRBD1 identical over 7 bases. Trimming at V came to 4 bases and at J to 9 bases, leaving 6 bases not matched to a gene. The V gene's germline CDR1 is LGHNA and CDR2 YSLEER. CDR3 length: 13 residues. The chain's CDR3 is CASSPRGRSEQFF. DNA of the CDR3: TGCGCCAGCAGCCCAAGGGGGCGCAGTGAGCAGTTCTTC.

The rearrangement links TRBV15 to TRBJ2-2, with D maybe TRBD2 (5 bases). The CDR3 extends over 17 amino acids. Germline-derived CDR1 and CDR2 are LNHNV and YYDKDF (reference sequence). V was clipped by 0 bases and J by 2 bases, with 13 bases between them. The CDR3 DNA reads as TGTGCCACCAGCAGAGATCGAGGGTCGTCCAACACCGGGGAGCTGTTTTTT. It encodes CATSRDRGSSNTGELFF.

The gene calls are TRBV4-1 and TRBJ2-3; D is perhaps TRBD2 (6 bases). The ends were cut back, 1 base at V and 0 bases at J, with 11 bases in the middle. The CDR3 runs 16 residues. Germline CDR1 and CDR2: MGHRA and YSYEKL. CDR3 nucleotide sequence: TGCGCCAGCAGCCAAGTTGCGGGAAGAAGCACAGATACGCAGTATTTT. It yields the protein CASSQVAGRSTDTQYF.

V is TRBV5-1 and J is TRBJ2-2, with 9 nucleotides matching TRBD2. The length of the CDR3 is 16 residues. The germline V gene encodes CDR1 SGHRS and CDR2 YFSETQ. V dropped 7 bases and J dropped 4; count of bases not matched to a gene: 11. CDR3 sequence reads: CASLGGSGRTTGELFF. For the CDR3, the DNA is TGCGCCAGCCTCGGGGGTAGCGGGAGAACCACCGGGGAGCTGTTTTTT. The full variable domain, its missing parts supplied by reference TRBV5-1 and TRBJ2-2, is KAGVTQTPRYLIKTRGQQVTLSCSPISGHRSVSWYQQTPGQGLQFLFEYFSETQRNKGNFPGRFSGRQFSNSRSEMNVSTLELGDSALYLCASLGGSGRTTGELFFGEGSRLTVL.

This chain links TRBV27 with TRBJ1-4; TRBD1 matches at 7 bases. Germline V gives CDR1 MNHEY, CDR2 SMNVEV (reference sequence). The CDR3 has 13 amino acids. Unmatched junction bases numbered 2, after V lost 6 bases and J lost 4 bases. The CDR3 region has the DNA TGTGCCAGCAGAGGACAGGTTAATGAAAAACTGTTTTTT. Translation: CASRGQVNEKLFF.

The table lists this clone with a count of one. The rearrangement joins TRBV7-9 to TRBJ2-5; a weak D match, TRBD1 (6 bases). The ends were cut back, 1 base at V and 4 bases at J, with 16 bases in the middle. CDR1 and CDR2 (germline): SEHNR, FQNEAQ (reference sequence). The CDR3 extends over 16 amino acids. The CDR3 DNA is TGTGCCAGCAGCTTAGGCTGGGGCAAAGGGGGAGAGACCCAGTACTTC. Translation: CASSLGWGKGGETQYF.

This clone was observed a single time. The sample contains more than one DNA sequence encoding this CDR3. CDR3 bases: TGTGCCAGCAGCGTAGCTGACTACAATGAGCAGTTCTTC. Residues: CASSVADYNEQFF. V and J are TRBV9 and TRBJ2-1; D ambiguous. Germline CDR1 SGDLS, CDR2 YYNGEE. The V and J ends lost 0 bases and 3 bases respectively, with 4 bases between them. The CDR3 has 13 residues.

A note on this clone: Other nucleotide sequences from this sample produce the same CDR3. The chain couples TRBV6-5 to TRBJ1-1; D call uncertain. This CDR3 contains 13 residues. The V gene's germline CDR1 is MNHEY and CDR2 SVGAGI. Trimming took off 0 bases at V and 0 bases at J, with 2 bases between the two ends. DNA of the CDR3: TGTGCCAGCAGTTACTCCGTGAACACTGAAGCTTTCTTT. Translated: CASSYSVNTEAFF.

The chain joins TRBV4-1 to TRBJ2-7; TRBD1 matches 7 bases. Germline-derived CDR1 and CDR2 are MGHRA and YSYEKL. The CDR3 has 16 amino acids. V shed 0 bases and J 7 bases; nucleotides not matched to a gene: 12. This chain's CDR3 is CASSQDRGQFSWEQYF. DNA of the CDR3: TGCGCCAGCAGCCAAGATCGGGGACAGTTCTCTTGGGAGCAGTACTTC.

About this clone itself: At the DNA level, this CDR3 is encoded by other sequences in the same sample as well. The chain carries TRBV7-8 and TRBJ2-7, with TRBD2 matching 14 bases. J was trimmed by 2 bases and V by 6 bases; bases with no gene match: 3. The CDR3 has 15 amino acids. The germline gives CDR1 SGHVS, CDR2 FQNEAQ. DNA for the CDR3: TGTGCCAGCAGTCCGGGACTAGCGGGGGCCTACGAGCAGTACTTC. Protein product: CASSPGLAGAYEQYF.

The chain combines TRBV28 with TRBJ2-3; TRBD1 agrees at 7 bases. CDR3 length equals 14 residues. Germline V CDR1 and CDR2: MDHEN, SYDVKM. V shed 3 bases and J 4 bases; nucleotides not matched to a gene: 4. DNA of the CDR3: TGTGCCAGCAGTTTGCACAGGGGAGCAGATACGCAGTATTTT. This translates into CASSLHRGADTQYF.